Listed below are T cell receptor beta chains from one sample, sequenced in a study of blood T cell repertoires in COVID-19. Only in-frame clones appear in the TCRdb table, and some are missing; sequencing was by immunoSEQ multiplex PCR. The sample records some 190,000 clones, roughly 90% being singletons. The sample was peripheral blood. Receptors were obtained from a man aged 18 to 29 with active or convalescent COVID-19. Both conserved end residues are part of each CDR3. The order of the fields is CDR3 length, D gene, V gene, J gene, clone size, CDR3 protein, CDR3 DNA. D genes are given only for firm matches. Not all rows give a size; the values are once, few, many and, for expanded clones, a class.

13,TRBD2,TRBV12-3/TRBV12-4,TRBJ2-7,-,CASRSGLVYEQYF,TGTGCCAGCAGATCTGGACTAGTCTACGAGCAGTACTTC
15,TRBD1,TRBV7-2,TRBJ2-5,-,CASSSNTDRGQTQYF,TGTGCCAGCAGCTCGAACACAGACAGGGGGCAGACCCAGTACTTC
15,TRBD1,TRBV14,TRBJ1-1,-,CASRLQGEKGTEAFF,TGTGCCAGCAGACTACAGGGGGAGAAGGGCACTGAAGCTTTCTTT
16,TRBD2,TRBV2,TRBJ2-1,-,CASRPTSGGKNNEQFF,TGTGCCAGCAGACCGACTAGCGGGGGGAAAAACAATGAGCAGTTCTTC
14,-,TRBV3-1/TRBV3-2,TRBJ2-7,-,CASSQGGVSYEQYF,TGTGCCAGCAGCCAAGGCGGGGTTTCCTACGAGCAGTACTTC
15,-,TRBV4-2,TRBJ1-3,once,CASSQDSGYRNTIYF,TGTGCCAGCAGCCAAGATTCCGGGTATAGGAACACCATATATTTT
14,TRBD1,TRBV6-5,TRBJ2-7,-,CASRPGTAEPGQYF,TGTGCCAGCAGGCCCGGGACAGCGGAACCTGGGCAGTACTTC
16,-,TRBV9,TRBJ1-2,-,CASSTSLAGLGYGYTF,TGTGCCAGCAGCACCTCCTTGGCAGGGCTCGGCTATGGCTACACCTTC
14,-,TRBV6-2/TRBV6-3,TRBJ2-7,-,CASSYESEFYEQYF,TGTGCCAGCAGTTACGAATCAGAATTCTACGAGCAGTACTTC
14,-,TRBV19,TRBJ2-3,-,CASSRGGQSDTQYF,TGTGCCAGTAGTAGGGGCGGCCAGTCGGATACGCAGTATTTT
16,TRBD2,TRBV6-2/TRBV6-3,TRBJ2-5,-,CASSPSRGGRWETQYF,TGTGCCAGCAGCCCAAGTCGGGGCGGGAGATGGGAGACCCAGTACTTC
13,-,TRBV12-3/TRBV12-4,TRBJ1-1,once,CASSFGDSTEAFF,TGTGCCAGCAGTTTCGGCGACAGCACTGAAGCTTTCTTT
14,TRBD1,TRBV30,TRBJ1-3,-,CAWSPVTGGNTIYF,TGTGCCTGGAGTCCCGTGACAGGGGGAAACACCATATATTTT
16,TRBD1,TRBV9,TRBJ2-5,-,CASSVGGRGHQETQYF,TGTGCCAGCAGCGTAGGGGGCAGGGGGCACCAAGAGACCCAGTACTTC
12,-,TRBV29-1,TRBJ1-1,-,CSVEVGDAEAFF,TGCAGCGTTGAAGTCGGGGATGCTGAAGCTTTCTTT
13,TRBD1,TRBV12-3/TRBV12-4,TRBJ1-2,-,CASQTGQGYGYTF,TGTGCCAGTCAGACAGGGCAGGGCTATGGCTACACCTTC
11,-,TRBV6-1,TRBJ1-2,few,CASSDSYGYTF,TGTGCCAGCAGTGACAGCTATGGCTACACCTTC
15,-,TRBV11-3,TRBJ2-2,-,CASSLGGRLTGELFF,TGTGCCAGCAGCCTTGGTGGGAGGCTGACCGGGGAGCTGTTTTTT
16,TRBD1,TRBV30,TRBJ1-2,-,CAWSRRDRVRDYGYTF,TGTGCCTGGAGCCGCCGGGACAGGGTACGCGACTATGGCTACACCTTC
15,-,TRBV2,TRBJ1-1,-,CASSGDRLWNTEAFF,TGTGCCAGCAGCGGTGACAGGCTCTGGAACACTGAAGCTTTCTTT
16,TRBD2,TRBV11-2,TRBJ2-5,once,CASSAGLAGRQETQYF,TGTGCCAGCAGCGCCGGACTAGCGGGGCGACAAGAGACCCAGTACTTC
14,-,TRBV5-1,TRBJ2-2,-,CASSLDRPTGELFF,TGCGCCAGCAGCTTGGACAGGCCCACCGGGGAGCTGTTTTTT
14,-,TRBV6-5,TRBJ1-3,-,CASSPGLSGNTIYF,TGTGCCAGCAGCCCAGGGCTCTCTGGAAACACCATATATTTT
16,-,TRBV14,TRBJ1-4,-,CASSQEYGVGNEKLFF,TGTGCCAGCAGCCAAGAATACGGGGTGGGGAATGAAAAACTGTTTTTT
12,-,TRBV28,TRBJ1-2,few,CASALGEYGYTF,TGTGCCAGCGCTCTTGGAGAATATGGCTACACCTTC
13,TRBD2,TRBV14,TRBJ2-3,-,CASTKGGADTQYF,TGTGCCAGCACCAAGGGAGGGGCAGATACGCAGTATTTT
13,TRBD1,TRBV6-4,TRBJ1-1,-,CASSERDRSEAFF,TGTGCCAGCAGTGAGAGGGACAGGAGTGAAGCTTTCTTT